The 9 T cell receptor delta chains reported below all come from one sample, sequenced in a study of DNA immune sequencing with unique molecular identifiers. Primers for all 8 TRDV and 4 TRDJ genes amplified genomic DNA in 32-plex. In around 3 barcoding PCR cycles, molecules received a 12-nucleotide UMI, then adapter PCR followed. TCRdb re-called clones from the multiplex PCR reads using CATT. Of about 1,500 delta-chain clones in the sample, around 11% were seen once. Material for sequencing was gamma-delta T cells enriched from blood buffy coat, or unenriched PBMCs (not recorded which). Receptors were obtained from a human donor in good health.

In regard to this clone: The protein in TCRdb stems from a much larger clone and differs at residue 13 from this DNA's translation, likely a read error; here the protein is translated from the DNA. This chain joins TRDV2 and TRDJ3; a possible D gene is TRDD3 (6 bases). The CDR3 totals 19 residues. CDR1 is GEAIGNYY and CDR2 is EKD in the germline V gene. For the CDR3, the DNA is TGTGCCTGTGACCAAATCAAGGAGGAGCCCTCCTGGGGCACCCGACAGATGTTTTTC. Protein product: CACDQIKEEPSWGTRQMFF.

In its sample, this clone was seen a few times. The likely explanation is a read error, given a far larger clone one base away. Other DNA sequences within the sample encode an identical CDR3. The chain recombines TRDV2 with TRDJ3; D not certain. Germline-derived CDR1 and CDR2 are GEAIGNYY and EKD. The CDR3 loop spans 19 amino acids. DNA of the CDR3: TGTGCATGTGACCAAATCAAGGAGGAGCCCTCCTGGGACACCCGACAGATGTTTTTC. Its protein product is CACDQIKEEPSWDTRQMFF.

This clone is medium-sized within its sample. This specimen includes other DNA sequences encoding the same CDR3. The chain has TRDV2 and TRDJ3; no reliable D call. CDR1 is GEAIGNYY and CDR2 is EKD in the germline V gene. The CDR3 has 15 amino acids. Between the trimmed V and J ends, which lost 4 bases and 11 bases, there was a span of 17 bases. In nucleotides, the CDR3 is TGTGCCTGTGATCCCCTCCTTTCCGGGGCCCGACAGATGTTTTTC. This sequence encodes CACDPLLSGARQMFF.

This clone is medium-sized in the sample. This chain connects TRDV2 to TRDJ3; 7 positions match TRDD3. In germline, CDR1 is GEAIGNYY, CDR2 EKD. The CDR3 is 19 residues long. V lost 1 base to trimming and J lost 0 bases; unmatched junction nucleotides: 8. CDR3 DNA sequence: TGTGCCTGTGACACGCCTGGGGGCGATAGCTCCTGGGACACCCGACAGATGTTTTTC. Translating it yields CACDTPGGDSSWDTRQMFF.

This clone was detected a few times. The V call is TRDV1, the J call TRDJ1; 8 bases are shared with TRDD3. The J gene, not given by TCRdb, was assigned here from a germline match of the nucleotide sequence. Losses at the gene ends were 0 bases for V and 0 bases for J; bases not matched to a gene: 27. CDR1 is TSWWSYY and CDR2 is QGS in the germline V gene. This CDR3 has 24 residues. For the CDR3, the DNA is TGTGCTCTTGGGGAACTCCCCTGGCGCTGGTGGGATACGGTCGGCGGACCGTACACCGATAAACTCATCTTT. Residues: CALGELPWRWWDTVGGPYTDKLIF.

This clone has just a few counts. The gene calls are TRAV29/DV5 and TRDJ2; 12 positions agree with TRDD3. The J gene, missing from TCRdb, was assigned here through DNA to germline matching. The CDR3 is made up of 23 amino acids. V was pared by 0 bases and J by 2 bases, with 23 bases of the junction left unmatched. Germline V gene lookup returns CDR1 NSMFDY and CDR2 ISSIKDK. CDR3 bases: TGTGCAGCAAGCGCGACCCCGGACACTGGGGGATACCGCCGCCTTTTATTGACAGCACAACTCTTCTTT. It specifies CAASATPDTGGYRRLLLTAQLFF.

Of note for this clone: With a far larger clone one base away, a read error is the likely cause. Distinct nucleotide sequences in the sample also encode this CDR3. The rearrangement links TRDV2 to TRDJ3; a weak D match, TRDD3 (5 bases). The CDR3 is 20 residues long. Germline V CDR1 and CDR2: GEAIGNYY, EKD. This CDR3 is CACDTLGTTNGSWDTRQMFF. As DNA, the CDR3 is TGTGCCTGCGACACCTTGGGGACCACGAACGGCTCCTGGGACACCCGACAGATGTTTTTC.

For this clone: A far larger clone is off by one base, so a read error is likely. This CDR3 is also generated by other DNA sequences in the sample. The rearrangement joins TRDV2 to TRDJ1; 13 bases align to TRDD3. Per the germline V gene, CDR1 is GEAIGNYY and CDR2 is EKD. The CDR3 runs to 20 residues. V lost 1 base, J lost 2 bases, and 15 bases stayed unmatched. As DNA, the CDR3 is TGTGCCTGTGACACGTTGGGTACTGGGGGATACGCGAGATCAACCGATAAACTCATCTTT. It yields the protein CACDTLGTGGYARSTDKLIF.

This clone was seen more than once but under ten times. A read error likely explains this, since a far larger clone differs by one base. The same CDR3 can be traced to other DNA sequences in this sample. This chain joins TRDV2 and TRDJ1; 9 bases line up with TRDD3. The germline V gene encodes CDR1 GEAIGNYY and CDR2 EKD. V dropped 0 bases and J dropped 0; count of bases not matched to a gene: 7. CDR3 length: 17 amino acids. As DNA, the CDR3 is TGTGCCTGTGACACCGTACGGGGATACGGTAACACCGATAAACTCATCTTT. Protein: CACDTVRGYGNTDKLIF.